The 3 T cell receptor beta chains below were found in one sample sequenced in a study of OX40 agonist ivuxolimab in advanced cancers. Sequencing was performed with immunoSEQ multiplex PCR; in TCRdb, only in-frame clones are kept and a portion is missing. The sample gives about 42,000 clones, 85% to 90% of which show up once; around 4.6% is in the top ten. Sequences were derived from CD4+ or CD8+ T cells sorted from blood, sampled in a trial of the OX40 agonist ivuxolimab. The source is an adult with an advanced solid tumor such as melanoma, head and neck, liver or kidney cancer.

The chain couples TRBV6-5 to TRBJ1-4; D not resolved. This CDR3 region has 14 residues. Germline-derived CDR1 and CDR2 are MNHEY and SVGAGI. V dropped 10 bases and J dropped 2 bases, with 14 bases sitting between them. CDR3 coding DNA: TGTGCCACCAAAAAGGGAGCGACTAATGAAAAACTGTTTTTT. Translation: CATKKGATNEKLFF.

This chain connects TRBV9 to TRBJ2-5, with D unresolved. The CDR3 covers 15 residues. V dropped 0 bases and J dropped 5 bases, with 14 bases sitting between them. Germline V lookup: CDR1 SGDLS, CDR2 YYNGEE. This chain's CDR3 is CASSVEYMLGETQYF. The CDR3 DNA is TGTGCCAGCAGCGTAGAATACATGTTGGGGGAGACCCAGTACTTC.

This chain uses TRBV30 with TRBJ2-7; perhaps TRBD1 as D (6 bases). Deletions cut 5 bases from V and 5 bases from J, with 16 bases between. This CDR3 contains 13 residues. Germline loops: CDR1 GTSNPN, CDR2 SVGIG (reference sequence). The DNA for the CDR3 is TGTGCCTGGGCAAAACAGGGACCCAACGAGCAGTACTTC. Translating gives CAWAKQGPNEQYF.